This entry is about one T cell receptor beta chain. Antigen unknown. The sample originates from a study of T cells in localized non-small cell lung cancer. V lost 2 bases and J 8 bases, leaving 14 bases between the germline ends. CDR1 and CDR2 (germline): SGHDT, YYEEEE. The CDR3 loop spans 14 amino acids. Generated by immunoSEQ multiplex PCR, the TCRdb table keeps only in-frame clones and is missing some. The sample yields approximately 34,000 clones, around 88% seen once. Notes on the study in general: The study detected a median about 60 of the top 100 tumor clones in adjacent lung. Exceeding tumor, uninvolved adjacent lung had the highest T cell clonality.

The V and J genes are TRBV5-6 and TRBJ2-1; D may be TRBD1 (6 bases). The sequence was collected from a woman aged 40-69 years with stage I lung adenocarcinoma. Source: peripheral blood, taken before any cancer treatment. CDR3 loop: CASSFMDSRDEQFF. The CDR3 DNA follows: TGTGCCAGCAGCTTCATGGACAGTCGTGATGAGCAGTTCTTC.